This T cell receptor beta chain is from a study of patients and donors after allogeneic stem cell transplantation. TCRdb ran MiXCR on the RT-PCR reads and lists one entry per CDR3 protein. The data show 150,000 to 200,000 distinct CDR3 sequences, approximately 30% seen once. This clonotype was seen a few times. The germline V and J ends were trimmed by 1 base and 4 bases, with 17 bases remaining between them. The CDR3 contains 17 residues. Germline loops: CDR1 LGHNA, CDR2 YNFKEQ. This receptor was taken from a human donor who was either an allogeneic HSCT recipient or a stem cell or donor lymphocyte infusion donor (not recorded which). It is not recorded whose cells these are; they may come from a transplant donor. The specimen was blood, either unsorted or a sorted T cell fraction (not recorded which). V and J are TRBV4-2 and TRBJ1-5, with a tentative D call TRBD1 (6 bases). In nucleotides, the CDR3 is TGTGCCAGCAGCCAAGTGGGAACAGGGTACCCAAATCAGCCCCAGCATTTT. This sequence encodes CASSQVGTGYPNQPQHF.